This T cell receptor (beta chain) was retrieved from a study of radiotherapy plus CTLA-4 blockade in lung cancer. Germline V gives CDR1 SGHNT, CDR2 YYREEE (reference sequence). The CDR3 is made up of 15 amino acids. V dropped 4 bases and J dropped 7; count of bases not matched to a gene: 3. Here immunoSEQ multiplex PCR was the method, and the copy in TCRdb shows in-frame clones only, minus some. Counted here are more than 75,000 clones, about four fifths occurring once; the ten biggest clones make up 2.8%. The starting material was peripheral blood, obtained from a patient treated with radiotherapy plus ipilimumab. V usage is TRBV5-4 and J usage is TRBJ2-1, with 15 bases fitting TRBD2. This clonotype originated in a human donor with non-small cell lung cancer who had a partial response to radiotherapy plus ipilimumab. Some clones in this sample may be carry-over from other donors' samples. The CDR3 sequence is CASSMGTSGRNEQFF. Written as DNA, the CDR3 is TGTGCCAGCAGCATGGGGACTAGCGGGAGGAATGAGCAGTTCTTC.